This is a list of T cell receptor beta chains from one sample in a study of T-cell memory formation after mild COVID-19. TCRdb re-called the 5' RACE reads through MiXCR, storing one row per CDR3 protein. The profile shows about 440,000 distinct CDR3 sequences, 20% of them singletons. Sequencing was performed on PBMCs or a T cell subset sorted from them (not recorded which). The receptors were sampled from an adult woman who had mild COVID-19 (a few samples of this study predate the infection). Cell type and time point are not known. Both conserved end residues are trimmed from each CDR3.

J: TRBJ2-7; V: TRBV6-1; CDR3: ASSDPNRGSYEQY
J: TRBJ1-4; V: TRBV7-9; CDR3: ASSPGHGNEKLF
J: TRBJ2-3; V: TRBV20-1; CDR3: SARDGWDTQY
J: TRBJ2-5; V: TRBV29-1; CDR3: SVARGNQETQY
J: TRBJ2-5; V: TRBV6-2/TRBV6-3; CDR3: VSSYSSTGGETQY
J: TRBJ2-3; V: TRBV7-2; CDR3: ASSLAGPGNTQY
J: TRBJ1-2; V: TRBV7-3; CDR3: ASSTGQGSRYGYT
J: TRBJ2-1; V: TRBV6-6; CDR3: ASSYQLSYNEQF
J: TRBJ2-5; V: TRBV27; CDR3: ASSSTGPWGETQY
J: TRBJ2-7; V: TRBV10-3; CDR3: AIGVSYPSYEQY
J: TRBJ2-7; V: TRBV20-1; CDR3: SAGVGEQY
J: TRBJ2-1; V: TRBV20-1; CDR3: SARAYLSGTGGNEQF
J: TRBJ2-7; V: TRBV6-4; CDR3: ASSAGQRTYEQY
J: TRBJ1-2; V: TRBV27; CDR3: ASSSLTGSRFFGYT
J: TRBJ2-3; V: TRBV4-2; CDR3: ASSPPSGRSGTTDTQY
J: TRBJ2-7; V: TRBV4-2; CDR3: ASSQDVGRVGIHEQY
J: TRBJ2-5; V: TRBV19; CDR3: ASSIGGRETQY
J: TRBJ2-7; V: TRBV5-4; CDR3: ASTSGGFEQY
J: TRBJ2-7; V: TRBV19; CDR3: ASSTSGAYEQY
J: TRBJ2-1; V: TRBV7-3; CDR3: ARIDPGTRSYNEQF
J: TRBJ1-1; V: TRBV24-1; CDR3: ATSDYQNTEAF
J: TRBJ2-3; V: TRBV5-1; CDR3: ASSLEQADTDTQY
J: TRBJ2-7; V: TRBV7-6; CDR3: ASSLGGAGSSYEQY
J: TRBJ2-3; V: TRBV4-1; CDR3: ASSQDGLAGGTDTQY
J: TRBJ2-3; V: TRBV9; CDR3: ASSVDQGRTDTQY
J: TRBJ2-3; V: TRBV2; CDR3: ASSSGSTQY
J: TRBJ2-2; V: TRBV7-6; CDR3: ASSLRQGRFAGELF
J: TRBJ2-7; V: TRBV5-1; CDR3: ASSLLAGTGVYEQY
J: TRBJ1-1; V: TRBV2; CDR3: ASSAGRTNTEAF
J: TRBJ1-1; V: TRBV29-1; CDR3: SVEAEAGPEAF
J: TRBJ1-1; V: TRBV20-1; CDR3: SAPTGTGNTEAF
J: TRBJ2-1; V: TRBV7-3; CDR3: ASSLTRTNSYNEQF
J: TRBJ2-7; V: TRBV7-9; CDR3: ASSLVGGTGPYEQY
J: TRBJ2-5; V: TRBV29-1; CDR3: SAGGWWETQY
J: TRBJ1-2; V: TRBV4-1; CDR3: ASSQESAVLYGYT
J: TRBJ1-5; V: TRBV21-1; CDR3: ATRGIQLSNQPQH
J: TRBJ1-1; V: TRBV7-2; CDR3: ASSISTANTEAF
J: TRBJ1-5; V: TRBV4-1; CDR3: ASSQDSGWSGDGGLYQPQH
J: TRBJ2-5; V: TRBV5-4; CDR3: ASSLIAGAAETQY
J: TRBJ1-2; V: TRBV4-1; CDR3: ASSLSRGTGGGYGYT
J: TRBJ1-6; V: TRBV19; CDR3: ASSIGPGLNSPLH
J: TRBJ2-1; V: TRBV7-2; CDR3: ASSFLAGPFTPREQF
J: TRBJ1-2; V: TRBV29-1; CDR3: SVGGEGGYT
J: TRBJ2-7; V: TRBV15; CDR3: ATSQGRGFDEQY
J: TRBJ1-5; V: TRBV12-3/TRBV12-4; CDR3: ASSNRPNQPQH
J: TRBJ1-1; V: TRBV7-6; CDR3: ASSFGGSSTEAF
J: TRBJ2-7; V: TRBV20-1; CDR3: SASRDSSYEQY
J: TRBJ2-3; V: TRBV7-9; CDR3: ASSPQRGGADTQY
J: TRBJ1-2; V: TRBV14; CDR3: ASSQVRGSGYT
J: TRBJ2-7; V: TRBV10-3; CDR3: AIGAAFDEQY
J: TRBJ1-1; V: TRBV6-6; CDR3: ASRTNTEAL
J: TRBJ2-1; V: TRBV7-9; CDR3: ASSFPSGASYNEQF
J: TRBJ2-7; V: TRBV19; CDR3: ASSLASGSVSYEQY
J: TRBJ2-5; V: TRBV12-3/TRBV12-4; CDR3: ASSPGGPQTQY
J: TRBJ1-2; V: TRBV29-1; CDR3: SVGAGYT
J: TRBJ1-1; V: TRBV4-1; CDR3: ASSQVKGRGTEAF
J: TRBJ1-1; V: TRBV5-6; CDR3: ASSDGTGAEAF